The source of this T cell receptor beta chain is a study of shared clonotypes between healthy human individuals. Overall study results and limits: Deeper or shallower sequencing was expected to change how clonotypes are shared among donors. Only blood samples were collected, and tissue repertoires likely differ.

TCRdb's copy holds only in-frame clones and misses some; the assay was immunoSEQ multiplex PCR. The table shows around 620,000 clones, with approximately 95% occurring only once. The sample holds a few counts of this clone. Its antigen is as yet unknown. Other DNA sequences in this specimen translate into the identical CDR3. Germline V gives CDR1 SNHLY, CDR2 FYNNEI. Deletions cut 4 bases from V and 4 bases from J, with 4 bases between. The CDR3 extends over 11 amino acids. The naive CD8 fraction comprised CD45RO-negative cells positively selected for CCR7 and excluded terminally differentiated effector memory CD45RA+ cells. Donors included only healthy HIV-negative adults lacking recent acute infections or vaccinations.

The clonotype originates from a woman aged 25 to 39 in good health. The sequenced sample was naive CD8+ T cells sorted from blood. This sequence joins TRBV2 and TRBJ1-1, with no clear D. CDR3 bases: TGTGCCAGCAGTGTTGGCACTGAAGCTTTCTTT. Its protein is CASSVGTEAFF.